This T cell receptor beta chain is from a study of blood T cell repertoires in COVID-19. About the research overall: The United States, Italy and Spain provided the acute and convalescent COVID-19 samples. The analysed material was cDNA or gDNA that came from T cells, B-cell-depleted T cells, or PBMCs.

Trimming removed 1 base from V and 6 bases from J; junction bases left unmatched: 0. Germline V CDR1 and CDR2: LNHNV, YYDKDF (reference sequence). The CDR3 spans 15 residues. Per the original data handling: Cell counts per sample came from amplifying reference gene primers. Sequencing was performed with immunoSEQ multiplex PCR; in TCRdb, only in-frame clones are kept and a portion is missing. The D gene and trimming were derived from the DNA, and the V and J assignments and clone size from that table. This sample has about 160,000 clones, with around 74% found just once. The genes are TRBV15 and TRBJ1-6; 10 bases agree with TRBD1. The sequence was obtained from a man aged 65-85 years with acute or convalescent COVID-19. The sample taken for sequencing was peripheral blood. CDR3 amino acids: CATSRGDRGNSPLHF. As DNA, the CDR3 is TGTGCCACCAGCAGAGGGGACAGGGGTAATTCACCCCTCCACTTT.